The 32 T cell receptor beta chains reported below all come from one sample, sequenced in a study of blood T cell repertoires in COVID-19 (dated by TCRdb to 2018 to 2020). The protocol used for the library was the immunoSEQ multiplex PCR assay. The table comes from immuneACCESS by way of TCRdb, which keeps in-frame sequences with V and J called. Part of the clones is missing from these tables; in studies checked, under half for an unresolved V gene and the rest for unknown reasons. This sample holds a few hundred thousand clones; 80% to 90% were observed only once. The leading ten clones occupy roughly 4.3% of the sample. The material sequenced was PBMCs or T cells enriched from blood (not recorded which). These receptors were obtained from a young woman who had recovered from COVID-19.

The chain is built from TRBV30 and TRBJ2-7; D is possibly TRBD1 (6 bases). In germline, CDR1 is GTSNPN, CDR2 SVGIG (reference sequence). The CDR3 consists of 13 residues. The V end was cut by 1 base, the J end by 2 bases, with 9 bases between. In DNA form, the CDR3 reads TGTGCCTGGAGTGACGAGGGGGCCTACGAGCAGTACTTC. The encoded protein is CAWSDEGAYEQYF.

This CDR3 reads CASGLDSGLAGGSYEQYF. For the CDR3, the DNA is TGTGCTAGTGGTTTAGACTCAGGACTAGCGGGAGGCTCCTACGAGCAGTACTTC. The V and J genes are TRBV12-5 and TRBJ2-7; 14 bases fit TRBD2. Germline V gives CDR1 LGHNT, CDR2 FRNRAP. Trimming at V came to 3 bases and at J to 0 bases, leaving 7 bases not matched to a gene. The length of the CDR3 is 18 residues.

The gene calls are TRBV18 and TRBJ1-1, with 7 bases that match TRBD1. V lost 3 bases, J lost 3 bases, and 7 bases stayed unmatched. Germline V gives CDR1 KGHSH, CDR2 LQKENI. This CDR3 is 15 amino acids long. The CDR3 region has the DNA TGTGCCAGCTCACCCTTCGAGGGGGCAGACACTGAAGCTTTCTTT. Amino acid sequence: CASSPFEGADTEAFF. The full variable domain, its missing parts supplied by reference TRBV18 and TRBJ1-1, is NAGVMQNPRHLVRRRGQEARLRCSPMKGHSHVYWYRQLPEEGLKFMVYLQKENIIDESGMPKERFSAEFPKEGPSILRIQQVVRGDSAAYFCASSPFEGADTEAFFGQGTRLTVV.

The chain has TRBV10-3 and TRBJ1-2; possible D gene TRBD1, 5 bases. The CDR3 is 12 amino acids. Trimming left V 6 bases short and J 5 bases short, with 10 bases between. Germline CDR1 ENHRY, CDR2 SYGVKD. In DNA form, the CDR3 reads TGTGCCATCAGCGACAGAGATTATGGCTACACCTTC. As protein: CAISDRDYGYTF.

The chain links TRBV6-5 to TRBJ1-2; 7 bases line up with TRBD1. V lost 4 bases to trimming and J lost 6 bases; unmatched junction nucleotides: 11. This CDR3 has 15 amino acids. Per the germline V gene, CDR1 is MNHEY and CDR2 is SVGAGI. The CDR3 loop is CASSSPRTGINGYTF. The DNA of the CDR3 is TGTGCCAGCAGTTCCCCCCGGACAGGCATCAATGGCTACACCTTC.

V gene TRBV9 combines with J gene TRBJ1-2; D perhaps matches TRBD1 (6 bases). Germline V gene lookup returns CDR1 SGDLS and CDR2 YYNGEE. V lost 0 bases, J lost 2 bases, and 14 bases lay in between. The CDR3 spans 16 residues. This chain's CDR3 is CASSVEPTTGNYGYTF. The DNA of the CDR3 is TGTGCCAGCAGCGTAGAACCCACCACAGGGAACTATGGCTACACCTTC.

This clone was counted between two and nine times. The chain recombines TRBV10-3 with TRBJ1-6; TRBD1 matches at 7 bases. V dropped 10 bases and J dropped 0; count of bases not matched to a gene: 6. Germline V gene lookup returns CDR1 ENHRY and CDR2 SYGVKD. CDR3 length equals 15 residues. The CDR3 sequence is CATAGGTSYNSPLHF. As DNA, the CDR3 is TGTGCCACCGCAGGGGGAACCTCCTATAATTCACCCCTCCACTTT.

The genes are TRBV19 and TRBJ2-7, with a possible D match to TRBD1 (5 bases). This CDR3 is built from 16 residues. Germline CDR1 is LNHDA and CDR2 is SQIVND (reference sequence). V dropped 1 base and J dropped 2 bases, with 15 bases sitting between them. Here the CDR3 DNA reads TGTGCCAGTAGTATAGGCAGGGCAAAGGGGACCTACGAGCAGTACTTC. Translating gives CASSIGRAKGTYEQYF. The whole variable domain, remainder taken from reference TRBV19 and TRBJ2-7, is DGGITQSPKYLFRKEGQNVTLSCEQNLNHDAMYWYRQDPGQGLRLIYYSQIVNDFQKGDIAEGYSVSREKKESFPLTVTSAQKNPTAFYLCASSIGRAKGTYEQYFGPGTRLTVT.

This chain connects TRBV28 to TRBJ2-7, with D possibly TRBD1 on 5 matching bases. The CDR3 totals 11 residues. Deletions cut 5 bases from V and 7 bases from J, with 9 bases between. Germline V gives CDR1 MDHEN, CDR2 SYDVKM. Here the CDR3 DNA reads TGTGCCAGCAGTGCTAGGGGAGAGCAGTACTTC. This codes for CASSARGEQYF.

The chain couples TRBV4-2 to TRBJ2-5; 9 bases match TRBD2. V was pared by 0 bases and J by 1 base, with 6 bases of the junction left unmatched. The CDR3 covers 17 residues. The germline CDR1 and CDR2 sequences are LGHNA and YNFKEQ. The CDR3 region has the DNA TGTGCCAGCAGCCAAGATCTCCCTAGCGGGGCCCAAGAGACCCAGTACTTC. It codes for CASSQDLPSGAQETQYF.

This sequence joins TRBV21-1 and TRBJ2-7; TRBD1, the D gene given by the table, was not confirmed from the DNA. TRBV21-1 is classified as a pseudogene. CDR3 length equals 16 residues. CDR3 loop: CASSKEGRGSSYEQYF. CDR3 DNA: TGTGCCAGCAGCAAAGAGGGCAGGGGAAGCTCCTACGAGCAGTACTTC.

The J gene is TRBJ2-1, the V gene TRBV24-1, with D unclear. The V and J ends lost 5 bases and 10 bases respectively, with 14 bases between them. This CDR3 region has 13 residues. Germline V gene sequence: CDR1 KGHDR, CDR2 SFDVKD. CDR3 coding DNA: TGTGCCACCAGTGCTCTCGTGATCGGGGAGCAGTTCTTC. Amino acid sequence: CATSALVIGEQFF.

The chain couples TRBV27 to TRBJ1-1, with 9 nucleotides matching TRBD1. With 6 bases clipped from V and 4 bases from J, the junction kept 9 bases outside the gene matches. This CDR3 is 15 amino acids long. Germline CDR1 reads MNHEY; CDR2 reads SMNVEV (reference sequence). The CDR3 reads CASRQGTGKGTEAFF. In nucleotides, the CDR3 is TGTGCCAGCAGGCAGGGGACAGGGAAGGGCACTGAAGCTTTCTTT.

The V gene is TRBV3-1 (or the pseudogene TRBV3-2), the J gene TRBJ2-1; 10 bases fit TRBD2. V trimming: 2 bases; J trimming: 2 bases; junction bases outside the gene matches: 15. Per germline, CDR1 LGHDT and CDR2 YNNKEL (reference sequence). The CDR3 has 20 residues. CDR3 in DNA: TGTGCCAGCAGCCAAACTGCTAGCGGGAGCGACCGGGGTCCCTACAATGAGCAGTTCTTC. Translating gives CASSQTASGSDRGPYNEQFF.

The chain uses TRBV10-3 and TRBJ1-1, with D uncertain. The germline V and J ends were trimmed by 3 bases and 4 bases, with 6 bases remaining between them. Germline V gene lookup returns CDR1 ENHRY and CDR2 SYGVKD. The CDR3 spans 12 residues. CDR3 coding DNA: TGTGCCATCAGTGATATGTTCACTGAAGCTTTCTTT. Translation: CAISDMFTEAFF.

The CDR3 spells CASSPMGGRTDTQYF. CDR3 sequence (DNA): TGTGCCAGCAGCCCTATGGGGGGGCGCACAGATACGCAGTATTTT. V usage is TRBV7-2 and J usage is TRBJ2-3, with D maybe TRBD2 (7 bases). Germline V gene data show CDR1 as SGHTA and CDR2 as FQGNSA. Trimming removed 5 bases at V and 1 base at J, with 13 bases between. This CDR3 contains 15 residues.

V usage is TRBV9 and J usage is TRBJ1-3, with D unclear. The CDR3 covers 17 residues. Per germline, CDR1 SGDLS and CDR2 YYNGEE. V dropped 3 bases and J dropped 3 bases, with 19 bases sitting between them. The CDR3 nucleotides are TGTGCCAGCAGCGCGACCACAGTCGCCGATTTTGGAAACACCATATATTTT. Its translation: CASSATTVADFGNTIYF.

The chain recombines TRBV5-6 with TRBJ2-7, with D maybe TRBD1 (5 bases). V was clipped by 3 bases and J by 6 bases, with 7 bases between them. The CDR3 runs 11 residues. Germline-derived CDR1 and CDR2 are SGHDT and YYEEEE. CDR3 DNA sequence: TGTGCCAGCAGCTGGGGCCGCGAGCAGTACTTC. It specifies CASSWGREQYF.

The chain has TRBV6-6 and TRBJ2-3, with TRBD2 identical over 8 bases. After removal of 0 bases from V and 0 bases from J, the junction contained 2 bases not matched to a gene. This CDR3 has 16 amino acids. Germline assignment: CDR1 MNHNY and CDR2 SVGAGI (reference sequence). This chain's CDR3 is CASSYSSGVSTDTQYF. CDR3 nucleotide sequence: TGTGCCAGCAGTTACTCTAGCGGGGTTAGCACAGATACGCAGTATTTT.

The chain carries TRBV5-5 and TRBJ2-1, with 10 bases that match TRBD2. The trim removed 3 bases at V and 3 bases at J, leaving 3 bases unmatched. The CDR3 has 15 residues. Germline values: CDR1 SGHKS, CDR2 YYEKEE (reference sequence). CDR3 in amino acids: CASSSRTSGYNEQFF. In DNA, the CDR3 is TGTGCCAGCAGCTCCCGGACTAGCGGCTACAATGAGCAGTTCTTC.

Only one count was recorded for this clone. V is TRBV11-2 and J is TRBJ2-7, with D possibly being TRBD2 (6 bases). The CDR3 spans 16 residues. Trimming took 5 bases from V and 2 from J, leaving 19 bases between them. Germline V CDR1 and CDR2: SGHAT, FQNNGV. The CDR3 DNA follows: TGTGCCAGCAGCCTCGTGGGGGGACTCCCAACCTACGAGCAGTACTTC. It yields the protein CASSLVGGLPTYEQYF.

The chain recombines TRBV5-1 with TRBJ2-7; no definite D call. Deletions cut 1 base from V and 5 bases from J, with 7 bases between. CDR1 and CDR2 (germline): SGHRS, YFSETQ. The CDR3 runs 12 residues. CDR3 residues: CASSLPADEQYF. CDR3 DNA: TGCGCCAGCAGCTTGCCCGCAGACGAGCAGTACTTC.

The DNA for the CDR3 is TGTGCCAGCAGTTTCGTGATAGCGGGGGGGCTGGATACGCAGTATTTT. It specifies CASSFVIAGGLDTQYF. The chain combines TRBV6-5 with TRBJ2-3, with 11 bases identical to TRBD2. Trimming at V came to 4 bases and at J to 6 bases, leaving 9 bases not matched to a gene. CDR3 length: 16 residues. Per the germline V gene, CDR1 is MNHEY and CDR2 is SVGAGI.

The gene calls are TRBV29-1 and TRBJ2-1; 9 bases map to TRBD1. V lost 0 bases to trimming and J lost 3 bases; unmatched junction nucleotides: 9. The germline V gene has CDR1 SQVTM and CDR2 ANQGSEA. This CDR3 contains 17 residues. DNA of the CDR3: TGCAGCGTTGAAGACGGTGGCTGGACAGGGGACTACAATGAGCAGTTCTTC. Amino acids: CSVEDGGWTGDYNEQFF.

This chain connects TRBV5-1 to TRBJ2-5; 7 positions match TRBD1. This CDR3 has 14 residues. The trim removed 3 bases at V and 6 bases at J, leaving 8 bases unmatched. The V gene's germline CDR1 is SGHRS and CDR2 YFSETQ. The CDR3 sequence: CASSSETGMKTQYF. The CDR3 DNA sequence: TGCGCCAGCAGCTCAGAGACAGGGATGAAGACCCAGTACTTC.

In nucleotides, the CDR3 is TGTGCCAGCAGCCTGATGACAGGGGAAGAGACCCAGTACTTC. Its translation is CASSLMTGEETQYF. This chain links TRBV5-5 with TRBJ2-5; 8 nucleotides match TRBD1. The ends lost 4 bases at V and 3 bases at J; junction bases unmatched: 5. CDR3 length equals 14 residues. Germline assignment: CDR1 SGHKS and CDR2 YYEKEE (reference sequence).

The chain couples TRBV29-1 to TRBJ2-7, with 7 bases identical to TRBD1. CDR3 length: 14 residues. Germline V gene data show CDR1 as SQVTM and CDR2 as ANQGSEA. The ends lost 6 bases at V and 1 base at J; junction bases unmatched: 9. CDR3 bases: TGCAGCGTCACTACAGGGGTCGGATCCTACGAGCAGTACTTC. Translation gives CSVTTGVGSYEQYF.

The CDR3 loop is CASSLSTYRETQYF. CDR3 DNA sequence: TGTGCCAGCAGTTTATCCACTTATCGGGAGACCCAGTACTTC. The chain uses TRBV27 and TRBJ2-5; D remains unclear. Germline V CDR1 and CDR2: MNHEY, SMNVEV (reference sequence). V shed 0 bases and J shed 5 bases, with 10 bases lying between them. CDR3 length equals 14 residues.

Only one count was recorded for this clone. The chain couples TRBV24-1 to TRBJ1-5; possible D gene TRBD1, 5 bases. Trimming left V 9 bases short and J 2 bases short, with 10 bases between. This CDR3 contains 13 residues. Per the germline V gene, CDR1 is KGHDR and CDR2 is SFDVKD. CDR3 sequence (DNA): TGTGCCACCGGGGGAGGAGGCAATCAGCCCCAGCATTTT. It translates to CATGGGGNQPQHF.

The J gene is TRBJ2-5, the V gene TRBV27; TRBD2 agrees at 11 bases. This CDR3 has 16 amino acids. Germline lookup yields CDR1 MNHEY and CDR2 SMNVEV (reference sequence). Unmatched junction bases numbered 8, after V lost 6 bases and J lost 2 bases. The CDR3 here is CASRPRSGRVQETQYF. CDR3 DNA sequence: TGTGCCAGCAGACCCCGTAGCGGGAGGGTTCAAGAGACCCAGTACTTC.

The rearrangement joins TRBV5-1 to TRBJ1-5; tentatively, D is TRBD1 (6 bases). Germline CDR1 reads SGHRS; CDR2 reads YFSETQ. Trimming left V 0 bases short and J 6 bases short, with 13 bases between. The CDR3 is made up of 15 amino acids. The CDR3 is CASSLGAQGGQPQHF. The CDR3 region has the DNA TGCGCCAGCAGCTTGGGGGCACAGGGCGGTCAGCCCCAGCATTTT. The whole variable domain, filled in from reference TRBV5-1 and TRBJ1-5, reads KAGVTQTPRYLIKTRGQQVTLSCSPISGHRSVSWYQQTPGQGLQFLFEYFSETQRNKGNFPGRFSGRQFSNSRSEMNVSTLELGDSALYLCASSLGAQGGQPQHFGDGTRLSIL.

V gene TRBV18 combines with J gene TRBJ1-1; D perhaps matches TRBD1 (5 bases). V lost 2 bases and J 11 bases, leaving 12 bases between the germline ends. Germline CDR1 is KGHSH and CDR2 is LQKENI. This CDR3 spans 12 amino acids. CDR3 nucleotide sequence: TGTGCCAGCTCACCAGGGGCAGGTGACGCTTTCTTT. Protein sequence: CASSPGAGDAFF.